These 3 T cell receptor beta chains came from one sample sequenced in a study of T-cell reconstitution after alpha-beta-depleted transplantation in children. Preparation of the TCRbeta library used unique molecular identifiers. Via MiXCR, TCRdb re-called the PCR reads, giving one row per CDR3 protein. This sample has nearly 350,000 distinct CDR3 sequences, with around 15% found just once. The starting material was PBMCs, mostly from graft donor cells, obtained 360 days after TCRalphabeta/CD19-depleted stem cell transplant. The source is a male patient under 10 years old who had a stem cell transplant for acute lymphoblastic leukemia, so the T cells may come from the graft donor.

This clonotype was picked up a small number of times. The rearrangement links TRBV14 to TRBJ1-2, with D uncertain. Deletions cut 3 bases from V and 0 bases from J, with 2 bases between. CDR1 and CDR2 (germline): SGHDN, FVKESK. The CDR3 loop spans 12 amino acids. In DNA form, the CDR3 reads TGTGCCAGCAGCCAGTCTAACTATGGCTACACCTTC. It yields the protein CASSQSNYGYTF.

The chain combines TRBV7-9 with TRBJ2-5, with TRBD1 matching over 7 bases. With V trimmed by 5 bases and J by 2 bases, 11 bases remained unmatched. This CDR3 is built from 16 residues. Germline CDR1 SEHNR, CDR2 FQNEAQ (reference sequence). The CDR3 is CASSATRGQAQETQYF. The CDR3 DNA reads TGTGCCAGCAGCGCAACCCGCGGACAGGCGCAAGAGACCCAGTACTTC. Full variable domain (missing parts from reference TRBV7-9 and TRBJ2-5): DTGVSQNPRHKITKRGQNVTFRCDPISEHNRLYWYRQTLGQGPEFLTYFQNEAQLEKSRLLSDRFSAERPKGSFSTLEIQRTEQGDSAMYLCASSATRGQAQETQYFGPGTRLLVL.

This clonotype has more than one count but fewer than ten. CDR3 bases: TGTGCCAGCAGTCCCAACCTAAGGCAGCCCCAGCATTTT. Translated, it gives CASSPNLRQPQHF. The chain has TRBV28 and TRBJ1-5; the D is unclear. V lost 5 bases and J lost 7, with 12 bases in between. Germline V gives CDR1 MDHEN, CDR2 SYDVKM. The CDR3 has 13 residues.